Shown below are 20 T cell receptor beta chains from a single sample sequenced in a study of cytomegalovirus exposure and HLA in healthy donors (dated by TCRdb to the late 2010s). Library preparation used the immunoSEQ multiplex PCR assay. For the multiplex PCR, a mixture combining 60 forward primers for TCR Vbeta segments and 13 reverse primers for TCR Jbeta segments was used. Not all clones reach the TCRdb copy of this immuneACCESS table, which keeps in-frame sequences only. Checked studies attribute under half of the gap to unresolved V genes and leave the rest unexplained. This sample lists approximately 170,000 clones; about four fifths were detected once. 2% to 2.5% of the sample comes from the top ten. Sequenced: PBMCs. The source is a male donor in good health and CMV-seronegative.

This clone was seen a handful of times. CDR3: CASSEGDSRSALHF. CDR3 DNA: TGTGCCAGCAGTGAAGGTGACAGCCGGTCAGCCCTCCACTTT. The V gene is TRBV6-5, the J gene TRBJ1-6; maybe TRBD1 (5 bases). Germline V gene sequence: CDR1 MNHEY, CDR2 SVGAGI. The CDR3 is made up of 14 amino acids. Trimming cost V 5 bases and J 14 bases, with 19 bases left between them.

This clone was observed a few times. The chain recombines TRBV19 with TRBJ1-5; D uncertain. The CDR3 is made up of 14 amino acids. CDR1 and CDR2 from the germline V gene are LNHDA and SQIVND (reference sequence). Trimming left V 7 bases short and J 3 bases short, with 13 bases between. CDR3 sequence reads: CASKLREANQPQHF. The CDR3 coding sequence is TGTGCCAGTAAACTCCGGGAAGCCAATCAGCCCCAGCATTTT.

This chain joins TRBV27 and TRBJ2-7; tentative D call: TRBD1 (6 bases). V was shortened by 5 bases and J by 3 bases, with 17 bases between the two germline ends. This CDR3 is 15 amino acids long. Germline assignment: CDR1 MNHEY and CDR2 SMNVEV (reference sequence). In nucleotides, the CDR3 is TGTGCCAGCAGTCCCCCGACAGGTGTCGGCTACGAGCAGTACTTC. It encodes CASSPPTGVGYEQYF.

V is TRBV27 and J is TRBJ2-1; perhaps TRBD2 as D (6 bases). V was trimmed by 2 bases and J by 10 bases, leaving 21 bases between them. This CDR3 region has 16 residues. Germline V gives CDR1 MNHEY, CDR2 SMNVEV (reference sequence). The CDR3 DNA sequence: TGTGCCAGCAGTTTAGCAGCTAGCGTTGAGGCCGGGGAGCAGTTCTTC. This sequence encodes CASSLAASVEAGEQFF.

The table lists this clone with a count of one. This chain links TRBV18 with TRBJ2-7; tentative D call: TRBD2 (5 bases). V was pared by 3 bases and J by 3 bases, with 9 bases between. Germline lookup yields CDR1 KGHSH and CDR2 LQKENI. The CDR3 contains 13 residues. This CDR3 is CASSPARDYEQYF. In DNA, the CDR3 is TGTGCCAGCTCACCTGCGAGGGACTACGAGCAGTACTTC.

The V call is TRBV28, the J call TRBJ2-1, with a weak D call TRBD2 (7 bases). Between the trimmed V and J ends, which lost 6 bases and 9 bases, there was a span of 21 bases. CDR1 is MDHEN and CDR2 is SYDVKM in the germline V gene. The CDR3 runs 15 residues. The CDR3: CASRGGGVPTTEQFF. Here the CDR3 DNA reads TGTGCCAGCAGAGGCGGGGGCGTGCCTACAACTGAGCAGTTCTTC. The whole variable domain, remainder taken from reference TRBV28 and TRBJ2-1, is DVKVTQSSRYLVKRTGEKVFLECVQDMDHENMFWYRQDPGLGLRLIYFSYDVKMKEKGDIPEGYSVSREKKERFSLILESASTNQTSMYLCASRGGGVPTTEQFFGPGTRLTVL.

The chain has TRBV19 and TRBJ1-5; the match to TRBD1 covers 8 bases. V lost 3 bases, J lost 6 bases, and 7 bases stayed unmatched. Germline V lookup: CDR1 LNHDA, CDR2 SQIVND (reference sequence). The CDR3 loop spans 15 amino acids. CDR3 in amino acids: CASSIQQGVGQPQHF. The CDR3 coding sequence is TGTGCCAGTAGTATTCAACAGGGGGTCGGTCAGCCCCAGCATTTT. The full variable domain, completed using reference TRBV19 and TRBJ1-5, is DGGITQSPKYLFRKEGQNVTLSCEQNLNHDAMYWYRQDPGQGLRLIYYSQIVNDFQKGDIAEGYSVSREKKESFPLTVTSAQKNPTAFYLCASSIQQGVGQPQHFGDGTRLSIL.

CDR3 protein: CASSQNSGSNQPQHF. The CDR3 bases are TGTGCCAGTAGTCAAAATTCAGGGAGCAATCAGCCCCAGCATTTT. The gene calls are TRBV19 and TRBJ1-5; a possible D gene is TRBD1 (5 bases). V lost 5 bases and J 1 base, leaving 12 bases between the germline ends. CDR1 is LNHDA, CDR2 SQIVND, per germline (reference sequence). The CDR3 is made up of 15 amino acids. The full variable domain, with the rest looked up from reference TRBV19 and TRBJ1-5, is DGGITQSPKYLFRKEGQNVTLSCEQNLNHDAMYWYRQDPGQGLRLIYYSQIVNDFQKGDIAEGYSVSREKKESFPLTVTSAQKNPTAFYLCASSQNSGSNQPQHFGDGTRLSIL.

The gene calls are TRBV27 and TRBJ2-1; TRBD2 aligns across 12 bases. This CDR3 contains 14 residues. From germline, CDR1 is MNHEY and CDR2 SMNVEV (reference sequence). V was clipped by 5 bases and J by 5 bases; unmatched bases: 1. CDR3 loop: CASSRTSGDNEQFF. As DNA, the CDR3 is TGTGCCAGCAGTCGGACTAGCGGGGACAATGAGCAGTTCTTC.

This chain links TRBV7-3 with TRBJ1-2; 9 bases are shared with TRBD1. Germline V gene lookup returns CDR1 SGHTA and CDR2 FQGTGA. J lost 7 bases, V lost 5 bases, and 8 bases had no gene match. The CDR3 is 14 residues long. The CDR3 reads CASSLGQGSGGYTF. CDR3 nucleotide sequence: TGTGCCAGCAGCCTTGGACAGGGGAGTGGTGGCTACACCTTC.

This chain joins TRBV5-6 and TRBJ2-6; tentative D call: TRBD2 (7 bases). The CDR3 spans 13 residues. CDR1 is SGHDT, CDR2 YYEEEE, per germline. CDR3 sequence reads: CAGGVVGANVLTF. The CDR3 region has the DNA TGTGCAGGGGGGGTGGTCGGGGCCAACGTCCTGACTTTC.

This clone was counted only a few times. The genes are TRBV5-1 and TRBJ2-7, with 8 positions matching TRBD2. The CDR3 is 12 residues long. The ends lost 4 bases at V and 4 bases at J; junction bases unmatched: 1. Looked up from germline, CDR1 is SGHRS and CDR2 is YFSETQ. The CDR3 protein is CASSRGGYEQYF. The CDR3 region has the DNA TGCGCCAGCAGCCGGGGGGGGTACGAGCAGTACTTC.

The gene calls are TRBV6-6 and TRBJ1-2, with 8 bases lining up with TRBD1. Germline CDR1 reads MNHNY; CDR2 reads SVGAGI (reference sequence). The CDR3 loop spans 14 amino acids. V trimming: 6 bases; J trimming: 2 bases; junction bases outside the gene matches: 5. The chain's CDR3 is CASRDRAQNYGYTF. In nucleotides, the CDR3 is TGTGCCAGCAGGGACAGGGCGCAAAACTATGGCTACACCTTC.

CDR3 in amino acids: CASSEYRGNEKLFF. The CDR3 nucleotides read TGTGCCAGCAGTGAATACAGGGGGAATGAAAAACTGTTTTTT. The chain has TRBV2 and TRBJ1-4; 8 bases align to TRBD1. CDR3 length equals 14 residues. From germline, CDR1 is SNHLY and CDR2 FYNNEI. The V and J ends lost 2 bases and 5 bases, in that order; junction bases with no gene match: 1.

The chain couples TRBV6-5 to TRBJ2-7; a possible D gene is TRBD1 (6 bases). CDR1 and CDR2 from the germline V gene are MNHEY and SVGAGI. This CDR3 has 13 amino acids. The V end was cut by 3 bases, the J end by 3 bases, with 9 bases between. In DNA, the CDR3 is TGTGCCAGCAGTTATACGGACAGCTACGAGCAGTACTTC. It yields the protein CASSYTDSYEQYF.

This sequence joins TRBV7-2 and TRBJ1-2; D call uncertain. The V end was cut by 4 bases, the J end by 6 bases, with 15 bases between. In germline, CDR1 is SGHTA, CDR2 FQGNSA. This CDR3 comprises 14 residues. The CDR3 sequence is CASSSTRTRDGYTF. For the CDR3, the DNA is TGTGCCAGCAGCTCGACCCGCACGCGGGATGGCTACACCTTC.

This CDR3 is CASSQMTRGSSYNEQFF. In nucleotides, the CDR3 is TGCGCCAGCAGCCAAATGACTAGAGGGAGCTCCTACAATGAGCAGTTCTTC. The V and J genes are TRBV4-1 and TRBJ2-1; possibly TRBD2 for D (6 bases). The CDR3 covers 17 residues. Germline-derived CDR1 and CDR2 are MGHRA and YSYEKL. V gave up 2 bases and J gave up 0 bases, with 14 bases separating them.

The rearrangement uses TRBV29-1 and TRBJ2-1, with D possibly matching TRBD1 (5 bases). The CDR3 is made up of 15 amino acids. Between the trimmed V and J ends, which lost 6 bases and 2 bases, there was a span of 17 bases. The germline CDR1 and CDR2 sequences are SQVTM and ANQGSEA. CDR3 bases: TGCAGCGTCTCCCAGACAGCGACCCCCTACAATGAGCAGTTCTTC. Translating it yields CSVSQTATPYNEQFF.

CDR3 coding DNA: TGTGCCAGTAGTAGGGCTAGCGGATCCAATGAGCAGTTCTTC. Residues: CASSRASGSNEQFF. This chain connects TRBV19 to TRBJ2-1, with TRBD2 identical over 7 bases. The germline V gene encodes CDR1 LNHDA and CDR2 SQIVND (reference sequence). The CDR3 has 14 residues. V lost 4 bases and J lost 6; bases outside the gene matches: 6.

The CDR3 protein is CASSPRGERYEQYF. CDR3 in DNA: TGTGCCAGCAGCCCCCGGGGGGAACGTTACGAGCAGTACTTC. This chain connects TRBV6-1 to TRBJ2-7; the match to TRBD2 covers 7 bases. In germline, CDR1 is MNHNS, CDR2 SASEGT. Losses at the gene ends were 6 bases for V and 4 bases for J; bases not matched to a gene: 9. The CDR3 has 14 amino acids.